Listed below are T cell receptor beta chains from one sample, sequenced in a study of cytomegalovirus exposure and HLA in healthy donors. Using immunoSEQ multiplex PCR, the repertoire was profiled, and TCRdb retains in-frame clones only, with some absent. Among 160,000 or so clones listed, about 72% were seen once. Sequenced: PBMCs. These receptors came from a man aged 55 to 70 in good health and CMV-seronegative. Each CDR3 is given with its conserved first and last residue. D genes are given only for firm matches. Where a row states a size, it is once, few, many or the class of an expanded clone; other rows omit it.

v_call: TRBV6-5; d_call: TRBD1; j_call: TRBJ2-5; clone_size: .; cdr3_aa: CASRPTGEETQYF; cdr3_nt: TGTGCCAGCAGGCCGACAGGGGAAGAGACCCAGTACTTC
v_call: TRBV6-5; d_call: .; j_call: TRBJ2-3; clone_size: .; cdr3_aa: CATRGGSTDTQYF; cdr3_nt: TGTGCTACAAGGGGGGGGAGCACAGATACGCAGTATTTT
v_call: TRBV7-2; d_call: .; j_call: TRBJ1-1; clone_size: .; cdr3_aa: CASSLGQGITEAFF; cdr3_nt: TGTGCCAGCAGCTTAGGGCAGGGTATCACTGAAGCTTTCTTT
v_call: TRBV27; d_call: .; j_call: TRBJ1-1; clone_size: .; cdr3_aa: CASSYRRMNTEAFF; cdr3_nt: TGTGCCAGCAGTTACAGACGGATGAACACTGAAGCTTTCTTT
v_call: TRBV6-6; d_call: .; j_call: TRBJ1-6; clone_size: .; cdr3_aa: CASSYFQNNSPLHF; cdr3_nt: TGTGCCAGCAGTTACTTTCAGAATAATTCACCCCTCCACTTT
v_call: TRBV18; d_call: .; j_call: TRBJ2-7; clone_size: .; cdr3_aa: CASSPLAVPSYEQYF; cdr3_nt: TGTGCCAGCTCACCATTAGCGGTACCTTCCTACGAGCAGTACTTC
v_call: TRBV6-5; d_call: TRBD1; j_call: TRBJ1-2; clone_size: .; cdr3_aa: CASSRTGDHGYTF; cdr3_nt: TGTGCCAGCAGCCGGACAGGGGACCATGGCTACACCTTC
v_call: TRBV11-2; d_call: .; j_call: TRBJ2-2; clone_size: .; cdr3_aa: CASSPLASTGELFF; cdr3_nt: TGTGCCAGCAGCCCCCTTGCTAGTACCGGGGAGCTGTTTTTT
v_call: TRBV7-8; d_call: .; j_call: TRBJ2-7; clone_size: once; cdr3_aa: CASSPGPGGTATLSYEQYF; cdr3_nt: TGTGCCAGCAGCCCCGGCCCGGGCGGGACAGCGACCCTCTCCTACGAGCAGTACTTC
v_call: TRBV10-2; d_call: TRBD1; j_call: TRBJ2-7; clone_size: .; cdr3_aa: CASGPTNRGEQYF; cdr3_nt: TGCGCCAGCGGGCCGACAAACAGGGGCGAGCAGTACTTC
v_call: TRBV6-5; d_call: TRBD2; j_call: TRBJ2-7; clone_size: few; cdr3_aa: CASSYSTGGMYEQYF; cdr3_nt: TGTGCCAGCAGTTACTCGACGGGAGGGATGTACGAGCAGTACTTC
v_call: TRBV5-6; d_call: .; j_call: TRBJ2-1; clone_size: few; cdr3_aa: CASSPGLSSYNEQFF; cdr3_nt: TGTGCCAGCAGCCCAGGCCTTAGCTCCTACAATGAGCAGTTCTTC
v_call: TRBV18; d_call: TRBD2; j_call: TRBJ2-1; clone_size: .; cdr3_aa: CASSPLAGGNEQFF; cdr3_nt: TGTGCCAGCTCACCACTAGCGGGGGGAAATGAGCAGTTCTTC
v_call: TRBV30; d_call: TRBD2; j_call: TRBJ2-2; clone_size: .; cdr3_aa: CAWSVLVGGANTGELFF; cdr3_nt: TGTGCCTGGAGTGTACTGGTCGGGGGGGCGAACACCGGGGAGCTGTTTTTT
v_call: TRBV30; d_call: .; j_call: TRBJ2-1; clone_size: .; cdr3_aa: CAWSQDNEQFF; cdr3_nt: TGTGCCTGGAGTCAGGACAATGAGCAGTTCTTC
v_call: TRBV6-1; d_call: .; j_call: TRBJ1-1; clone_size: .; cdr3_aa: CASSDRAGMNTEAFF; cdr3_nt: TGTGCCAGCAGTGACAGGGCTGGGATGAACACTGAAGCTTTCTTT
v_call: TRBV6-5; d_call: TRBD1; j_call: TRBJ2-5; clone_size: .; cdr3_aa: CASSGTDQETQYF; cdr3_nt: TGTGCCAGCAGTGGGACAGACCAAGAGACCCAGTACTTC
v_call: TRBV28; d_call: .; j_call: TRBJ2-3; clone_size: .; cdr3_aa: CASSLRRRVDTQYF; cdr3_nt: TGTGCCAGCAGTTTAAGACGTCGGGTAGATACGCAGTATTTT
v_call: TRBV25-1; d_call: .; j_call: TRBJ2-7; clone_size: .; cdr3_aa: CASFGTGFSYEQYF; cdr3_nt: TGTGCCAGCTTTGGGACTGGGTTCTCCTACGAGCAGTACTTC
v_call: TRBV28; d_call: .; j_call: TRBJ1-4; clone_size: .; cdr3_aa: CASSLLQGREKLFF; cdr3_nt: TGTGCCAGCAGTTTACTTCAGGGAAGGGAAAAACTGTTTTTT
v_call: TRBV18; d_call: TRBD2; j_call: TRBJ2-7; clone_size: once; cdr3_aa: CASSPRLAGAYEQYF; cdr3_nt: TGTGCCAGCTCACCTAGACTAGCGGGAGCCTACGAGCAGTACTTC
v_call: TRBV27; d_call: .; j_call: TRBJ1-5; clone_size: .; cdr3_aa: CASSLLGQRNQPQHF; cdr3_nt: TGTGCCAGCAGTTTACTTGGACAGCGCAATCAGCCCCAGCATTTT
v_call: TRBV30; d_call: .; j_call: TRBJ2-3; clone_size: few; cdr3_aa: CAWSVWETDTQYF; cdr3_nt: TGTGCCTGGAGTGTGTGGGAGACAGATACGCAGTATTTT
v_call: TRBV6-5; d_call: TRBD1; j_call: TRBJ1-6; clone_size: .; cdr3_aa: CASQTGGMLNSPLHF; cdr3_nt: TGTGCCAGTCAGACAGGGGGAATGCTTAATTCACCCCTCCACTTT
v_call: TRBV19; d_call: .; j_call: TRBJ2-2; clone_size: .; cdr3_aa: CASSSPTSRGELFF; cdr3_nt: TGTGCCAGTAGTAGCCCGACAAGCCGCGGGGAGCTGTTTTTT
v_call: TRBV5-4; d_call: TRBD1; j_call: TRBJ1-1; clone_size: .; cdr3_aa: CASRIQGASILEAFF; cdr3_nt: TGTGCCAGCAGAATACAGGGGGCGTCTATACTGGAAGCTTTCTTT
v_call: TRBV7-5; d_call: .; j_call: TRBJ2-4; clone_size: .; cdr3_aa: CARSLPPQVAGQHWAKNIQYF; cdr3_nt: TGTGCCAGAAGCTTGCCCCCCCAGGTGGCAGGGCAGCACTGGGCCAAAAACATTCAGTACTTC
v_call: TRBV5-1; d_call: .; j_call: TRBJ1-1; clone_size: few; cdr3_aa: CASSLQQVGANTEAFF; cdr3_nt: TGCGCCAGCAGCTTACAGCAGGTGGGGGCGAACACTGAAGCTTTCTTT
v_call: TRBV6-5; d_call: TRBD1; j_call: TRBJ2-2; clone_size: .; cdr3_aa: CASSYSTGSRELFF; cdr3_nt: TGTGCCAGCAGTTACTCGACAGGGAGCCGGGAGCTGTTTTTT
v_call: TRBV6-5; d_call: .; j_call: TRBJ1-5; clone_size: .; cdr3_aa: CASSRTTNQPQHF; cdr3_nt: TGTGCCAGCAGTAGGACAACTAATCAGCCCCAGCATTTT
v_call: TRBV10-3; d_call: .; j_call: TRBJ2-4; clone_size: .; cdr3_aa: CAISESNAGLDIQYF; cdr3_nt: TGTGCCATCAGTGAGTCGAATGCGGGGTTGGACATTCAGTACTTC
v_call: TRBV9; d_call: TRBD1; j_call: TRBJ1-2; clone_size: few; cdr3_aa: CASSRTQGGYYGYTF; cdr3_nt: TGTGCCAGCAGCCGCACCCAGGGGGGATACTATGGCTACACCTTC
v_call: TRBV28; d_call: .; j_call: TRBJ1-2; clone_size: .; cdr3_aa: CASRPQPGNPYTF; cdr3_nt: TGTGCCAGCAGACCTCAGCCAGGTAACCCCTACACCTTC
v_call: TRBV10-1; d_call: TRBD2; j_call: TRBJ2-1; clone_size: once; cdr3_aa: CASSPGLAGNNEQFF; cdr3_nt: TGCGCCAGCAGTCCGGGACTAGCGGGAAACAATGAGCAGTTCTTC
v_call: TRBV2; d_call: .; j_call: TRBJ2-7; clone_size: .; cdr3_aa: CASGSDYPRSEQYF; cdr3_nt: TGTGCCAGCGGATCGGACTACCCCCGTTCAGAGCAGTACTTC
v_call: TRBV27; d_call: .; j_call: TRBJ2-3; clone_size: .; cdr3_aa: CASSLKTIADTQYF; cdr3_nt: TGTGCCAGCAGTTTAAAGACAATAGCAGATACGCAGTATTTT
v_call: TRBV5-4; d_call: .; j_call: TRBJ2-7; clone_size: once; cdr3_aa: CASSPLMRPYEQYF; cdr3_nt: TGTGCCAGCAGCCCCCTCATGCGTCCCTACGAGCAGTACTTC
v_call: TRBV4-3; d_call: .; j_call: TRBJ1-5; clone_size: .; cdr3_aa: CASSQGQSDQPQHF; cdr3_nt: TGCGCCAGCAGCCAAGGACAGTCGGATCAGCCCCAGCATTTT
v_call: TRBV19; d_call: .; j_call: TRBJ2-5; clone_size: .; cdr3_aa: CASSTGQTQETQYF; cdr3_nt: TGTGCCAGTAGTACCGGACAGACCCAAGAGACCCAGTACTTC
v_call: TRBV6-5; d_call: .; j_call: TRBJ2-3; clone_size: .; cdr3_aa: CASSSLSTDTQYF; cdr3_nt: TGTGCCAGCAGTAGTCTAAGCACAGATACGCAGTATTTT
v_call: TRBV18; d_call: .; j_call: TRBJ2-5; clone_size: once; cdr3_aa: CASSAGLQETQYF; cdr3_nt: TGTGCCAGCTCAGCCGGACTACAAGAGACCCAGTACTTC
v_call: TRBV27; d_call: TRBD1; j_call: TRBJ2-1; clone_size: .; cdr3_aa: CASSSRQGWVDEQFF; cdr3_nt: TGTGCCAGCAGTAGCCGACAGGGTTGGGTTGATGAGCAGTTCTTC
v_call: TRBV6-4; d_call: TRBD1; j_call: TRBJ2-1; clone_size: .; cdr3_aa: CASSESRGLGEQFF; cdr3_nt: TGTGCCAGCAGTGAAAGCAGGGGGCTTGGTGAGCAGTTCTTC
v_call: TRBV5-1; d_call: TRBD2; j_call: TRBJ2-5; clone_size: .; cdr3_aa: CASSLGGGALETQYF; cdr3_nt: TGCGCCAGCAGCTTGGGCGGGGGGGCATTGGAGACCCAGTACTTC
v_call: TRBV5-8; d_call: TRBD2; j_call: TRBJ2-2; clone_size: .; cdr3_aa: CASSPSGANTGELFF; cdr3_nt: TGTGCCAGCAGCCCGAGCGGGGCGAACACCGGGGAGCTGTTTTTT
v_call: TRBV5-1; d_call: TRBD2; j_call: TRBJ2-2; clone_size: few; cdr3_aa: CASSWILAGGELFF; cdr3_nt: TGCGCCAGCAGCTGGATACTAGCGGGCGGGGAGCTGTTTTTT
v_call: TRBV27; d_call: .; j_call: TRBJ1-1; clone_size: .; cdr3_aa: CASSFESGTPNTEAFF; cdr3_nt: TGTGCCAGCAGTTTCGAGTCAGGAACACCGAACACTGAAGCTTTCTTT
v_call: TRBV27; d_call: TRBD2; j_call: TRBJ2-7; clone_size: .; cdr3_aa: CASSLTTGLGGYEQYF; cdr3_nt: TGTGCCAGCAGTTTGACTACCGGACTAGGAGGCTACGAGCAGTACTTC
v_call: TRBV7-9; d_call: .; j_call: TRBJ2-7; clone_size: .; cdr3_aa: CASSLAGEGQYF; cdr3_nt: TGTGCCAGCAGCTTAGCCGGGGAAGGGCAGTACTTC
v_call: TRBV2; d_call: TRBD1; j_call: TRBJ1-6; clone_size: .; cdr3_aa: CASSPRTGGGSPLHF; cdr3_nt: TGTGCCAGCAGTCCGCGGACAGGAGGTGGTTCACCCCTCCACTTT
v_call: TRBV11-2; d_call: .; j_call: TRBJ1-1; clone_size: few; cdr3_aa: CASSFTDYGTEAFF; cdr3_nt: TGTGCCAGCAGCTTCACAGACTATGGGACTGAAGCTTTCTTT
v_call: TRBV6-5; d_call: TRBD1; j_call: TRBJ2-5; clone_size: .; cdr3_aa: CASRPTGGLETQYF; cdr3_nt: TGTGCCAGCAGACCCACAGGGGGGCTAGAGACCCAGTACTTC
v_call: TRBV6-7; d_call: TRBD1; j_call: TRBJ1-2; clone_size: .; cdr3_aa: CASNTGQGAIGYTF; cdr3_nt: TGTGCCAGCAATACGGGACAGGGGGCGATTGGCTACACCTTC
v_call: TRBV19; d_call: TRBD2; j_call: TRBJ2-7; clone_size: .; cdr3_aa: CASSSQAGVQGEQYF; cdr3_nt: TGTGCCAGTAGTTCCCAAGCGGGAGTACAGGGCGAGCAGTACTTC
v_call: TRBV6-1; d_call: TRBD2; j_call: TRBJ2-1; clone_size: .; cdr3_aa: CASSGIRGGRKDNEQFF; cdr3_nt: TGTGCCAGCAGTGGAATCCGGGGGGGCCGGAAAGACAATGAGCAGTTCTTC
v_call: TRBV5-4; d_call: .; j_call: TRBJ1-1; clone_size: .; cdr3_aa: CASSLDPRAPGGKEAFF; cdr3_nt: TGTGCCAGCAGCTTGGACCCCCGGGCCCCGGGAGGGAAGGAAGCTTTCTTT
v_call: TRBV10-3; d_call: .; j_call: TRBJ1-6; clone_size: few; cdr3_aa: CAPSSGNSPLHF; cdr3_nt: TGTGCCCCTTCGTCGGGGAATTCACCCCTCCACTTT